These 20 T cell receptor beta chains were sequenced from one sample in a study of immune aging and cytomegalovirus after organ transplant. No cognate antigen is known for these TCRs. Time point here: five sample-tagged time points from pre-transplant (day -1) to day 368 post-transplant, pooled. BD Rhapsody targeted mRNA and AbSeq chemistry was used for microwell cell capture and library preparation. MiXCR, applied by TCRdb to the single-cell sequencing reads, yields one record per CDR3 protein. This repertoire shows fewer than 25,000 distinct CDR3 sequences, roughly 36% found once; its top ten account for 25%. This material consisted of CMV peptide-activated CD4+ and CD8+ T cells sorted from blood, taken at five time points, pooled. Subset given: sorted CD8+CD137+ and CD4+CD154+ T cells after about 13 h CMV IE-1 peptide stimulation. These receptors were taken from a female donor who had a heart transplant and CMV viremia.

This clonotype is medium-sized within its sample. The chain employs TRBV12-3 or TRBV12-4 and TRBJ2-3; perhaps TRBD1 as D (5 bases). CDR3 length: 13 residues. V was pared by 5 bases and J by 6 bases, with 12 bases between. CDR3 in amino acids: CASSSSGWDTQYF. CDR3 DNA sequence: TGTGCCAGCAGTAGTTCAGGGTGGGATACGCAGTATTTT.

This clonotype was counted a few times. The chain employs TRBV7-9 and TRBJ2-7; D might be TRBD1 or TRBD2, each matching 5 bases. The length of the CDR3 is 14 residues. V was trimmed by 4 bases and J by 5 bases, leaving 15 bases between them. The germline V gene encodes CDR1 SEHNR and CDR2 FQNEAQ (reference sequence). CDR3 sequence: CASSSGRAPNEQYF. For the CDR3, the DNA is TGTGCCAGCAGCTCGGGACGGGCCCCCAACGAGCAGTACTTC.

J is TRBJ2-2 and V is TRBV30, with D perhaps given as TRBD1 or TRBD2 (5 bases each). The germline V and J ends were trimmed by 3 bases and 6 bases, with 14 bases remaining between them. The CDR3 covers 14 residues. The germline CDR1 and CDR2 sequences are GTSNPN and SVGIG (reference sequence). The CDR3 sequence: CAWRRLPGPGELFF. In DNA form, the CDR3 reads TGTGCCTGGAGGAGGTTGCCGGGGCCCGGGGAGCTGTTTTTT. Supplemented by reference TRBV30 and TRBJ2-2, the full variable domain reads SQTIHQWPATLVQPVGSPLSLECTVEGTSNPNLYWYRQAAGRGLQLLFYSVGIGQISSEVPQNLSASRPQDRQFILSSKKLLLSDSGFYLCAWRRLPGPGELFFGEGSRLTVL.

Many counts were recorded for this clonotype. The chain uses TRBV20-1 and TRBJ2-7, with TRBD1 matching 7 bases. CDR1 DFQATT and CDR2 SNEGSKA come from the germline V gene (reference sequence). The length of the CDR3 is 17 residues. Losses at the gene ends were 0 bases for V and 2 bases for J; bases not matched to a gene: 13. CDR3: CSARDFGPRGSPYEQYF. CDR3 DNA: TGCAGTGCTAGAGATTTCGGGCCCAGGGGGTCCCCCTACGAGCAGTACTTC.

The chain has TRBV20-1 and TRBJ2-1, with TRBD2 matching 11 bases. The CDR3 consists of 16 residues. J was trimmed by 2 bases and V by 3 bases; bases with no gene match: 6. Per germline, CDR1 DFQATT and CDR2 SNEGSKA (reference sequence). The CDR3 spells CSARDLAGGPYNEQFF. CDR3 sequence (DNA): TGCAGTGCTAGGGACCTAGCGGGAGGTCCCTACAATGAGCAGTTCTTC.

J is TRBJ2-3 and V is TRBV6-1, with TRBD1 matching 7 bases. Germline CDR1 MNHNS, CDR2 SASEGT. With 7 bases clipped from V and 0 bases from J, the junction kept 7 bases outside the gene matches. The CDR3 extends over 15 amino acids. The CDR3 region has the DNA TGTGCCAGCATACGACAGGGCTCTAGCACAGATACGCAGTATTTT. This encodes CASIRQGSSTDTQYF.

Of note for this clonotype: One end of the junction is discordant with germline, which a read error may explain. The rearrangement uses TRBV14 and TRBJ2-1; D perhaps matches TRBD1 (5 bases). CDR3 length equals 18 residues. CDR1 and CDR2 (germline): SGHDN, FVKESK. The CDR3 DNA reads as TGCGCCAGTAGCCAAGAAACGTGTGGGGCCCTTTCCTACAATGAGCAGTTCTTC. Translated, it gives CASSQETCGALSYNEQFF.

The chain has TRBV28 and TRBJ1-5; no reliable D call. Germline CDR1 MDHEN, CDR2 SYDVKM. V gave up 2 bases and J gave up 4 bases, with 9 bases separating them. The CDR3 is 14 amino acids. This chain's CDR3 is CASSLHAGNQPQHF. CDR3 DNA sequence: TGTGCCAGCAGTTTACACGCGGGGAATCAGCCCCAGCATTTT.

Only one count was recorded for this clonotype. The germline gene is not matched at one end of the junction; a read error may be the cause. The chain is built from TRBV10-3 and TRBJ2-5, with D perhaps matching TRBD1 or TRBD2 (5 bases each). Germline V gene lookup returns CDR1 ENHRY and CDR2 SYGVKD. The CDR3 extends over 13 amino acids. CDR3 loop: CAISDSGQGTQHF. The CDR3 DNA reads TGTGCCATCAGTGATTCAGGGCAAGGGACCCAGCACTTC.

This sequence joins TRBV5-1 and TRBJ1-1, with 7 bases matching TRBD1. Germline CDR1 reads SGHRS; CDR2 reads YFSETQ. There are 15 residues in the CDR3. V lost 4 bases, J lost 1 base, and 7 bases stayed unmatched. CDR3 residues: CASSGGQPRNTEAFF. The CDR3, as DNA: TGCGCCAGCAGCGGGGGACAGCCTAGGAACACTGAAGCTTTCTTT.

Only a few counts were recorded for this clonotype. The chain links TRBV30 to TRBJ2-1, with unresolved D. CDR1 is GTSNPN, CDR2 SVGIG, per germline (reference sequence). The CDR3 contains 11 residues. Deletions cut 1 base from V and 7 bases from J, with 5 bases between. CDR3 sequence reads: CAWSGRNEQFF. CDR3 nucleotide sequence: TGTGCCTGGAGTGGTCGTAATGAGCAGTTCTTC.

This clonotype was picked up many times. The chain has TRBV5-1 and TRBJ1-6, with a possible D match to TRBD1 (6 bases). This CDR3 is built from 15 residues. Germline V gives CDR1 SGHRS, CDR2 YFSETQ. V was cut by 4 bases and J by 7 bases, with 15 bases left in between. CDR3 nucleotides: TGCGCCAGCAGCCAAGAGGACAGCTCCAATTCACCCCTCCACTTT. This codes for CASSQEDSSNSPLHF.

Comment on this clonotype: This likely comes from a read error, as the CDR3 has no conserved phenylalanine or tryptophan at its end. The gene calls are TRBV11-2 and TRBJ1-6, with D unclear. Germline V lookup: CDR1 SGHAT, CDR2 FQNNGV. The ends were cut back, 0 bases at V and 9 bases at J, with 6 bases in the middle. The CDR3 runs to 13 residues. The CDR3 coding sequence is TGTGCCAGCAGCTTAGAGGAGCTTTCACCCCTCCACTAT. Protein: CASSLEELSPLHY.

There are a few counts of this clonotype. This chain connects TRBV12-3 or TRBV12-4 to TRBJ1-1, with D perhaps matching TRBD1 (6 bases). Trimming left V 5 bases short and J 3 bases short, with 7 bases between. The CDR3 has 12 residues. CDR3 amino acids: CASSPGDTEAFF. The CDR3 DNA reads as TGTGCCAGCAGTCCAGGGGACACTGAAGCTTTCTTT.

Judged by abundance, this clonotype is medium-sized (0.01 to 0.1%). The chain links TRBV7-8 to TRBJ2-7; perhaps TRBD2 as D (6 bases). This CDR3 has 14 residues. Germline-derived CDR1 and CDR2 are SGHVS and FQNEAQ. Between the trimmed V and J ends, which lost 2 bases and 7 bases, there was a span of 15 bases. CDR3: CASSLITSSREQYF. The CDR3 bases are TGTGCCAGCAGCTTAATCACTAGCTCTAGGGAGCAGTACTTC.

As for this clonotype: It is likely a read error: a sequence one base away is far more abundant. The DNA is left out, because the CDR3 cannot be placed on it with certainty; the CDR3 is given as TCRdb lists it. This rearrangement joins TRBV3-2 to TRBJ2-1; the D call of TRBD2 is as the table states it, not checked on the DNA. TRBV3-2 is a pseudogene. The CDR3 length is 15 residues, termini included. The CDR3 spells CASRVAGGSYNEQFF.

This clonotype occurred a few times. One junction end does not reproduce the germline sequence, and a read error may be involved. The chain recombines TRBV12-3 or TRBV12-4 with TRBJ1-5; 7 bases align to TRBD1. The length of the CDR3 is 15 residues. The CDR3 DNA reads TGTGCCGGCAGCTCGGGGGGACAGAACAATCGGCCCCAGCATTTT. This codes for CAGSSGGQNNRPQHF.

This clonotype was found once. A junction boundary mismatches the germline segment, possibly from a read error. The chain couples TRBV6-5 to TRBJ2-4; the D gene is possibly TRBD2 (5 bases). The germline V gene has CDR1 MNHEY and CDR2 SVGAGI. This CDR3 has 16 residues. As DNA, the CDR3 is TGTGCCAGCGGATACTCCTACGGGAACTCCAAAAGCATTCAGTACTTC. Protein: CASGYSYGNSKSIQYF.

The CDR3 DNA follows: TGTGCAAGACGCTTATTGGGTCCCTCTAGGGATCATGAGCAGTTCTTC. Translating gives CARRLLGPSRDHEQFF. This chain uses TRBV12-2 with TRBJ2-1; the DNA was not used to check the table's D call, TRBD2. TRBV12-2 is noted as a pseudogene. This CDR3 is 16 amino acids long.

The V and J genes are TRBV14 and TRBJ1-1; possibly TRBD1 for D (5 bases). This CDR3 region has 17 residues. V was clipped by 0 bases and J by 5 bases, with 19 bases between them. Germline CDR1 SGHDN, CDR2 FVKESK. This chain's CDR3 is CASSQEVGGRRITEAFF. The CDR3 DNA follows: TGTGCCAGCAGCCAAGAGGTTGGGGGACGGAGGATAACTGAAGCTTTCTTT.